The rows below give T cell receptor beta chains drawn from one sample of a study of regulatory T cells in long-lasting Graves disease. From the multiplex PCR reads, TCRdb called clonotypes with MiXCR, one entry per CDR3 protein. The sample shows almost 350,000 distinct CDR3 sequences, roughly a fifth of them seen only once. Sequencing was performed on peripheral blood mononuclear cells (PBMCs), taken when the disease was refractory, from a patient treated with antithyroid drugs. The receptors were sampled from a female donor with Graves disease. Each CDR3 is given with its conserved first and last residue. The D gene is left open where the match is weak. A row's size may be missing; if present it is once, few, many or a size class.

v_gene: TRBV18
j_gene: TRBJ1-4
abundance: many
d_gene: TRBD1
CDR3aa: CASSQGADEKLFF
CDR3nt: TGTGCCAGCTCACAGGGGGCAGATGAAAAACTGTTTTTT

v_gene: TRBV7-3
j_gene: TRBJ2-7
abundance: many
d_gene: .
CDR3aa: CASTANGDEQYF
CDR3nt: TGTGCCAGCACCGCAAATGGAGACGAGCAGTACTTC

v_gene: TRBV7-2
j_gene: TRBJ1-1
abundance: .
d_gene: .
CDR3aa: CASSLGARLGAFF
CDR3nt: TGTGCCAGCAGCTTAGGAGCCCGCCTAGGGGCTTTCTTT

v_gene: TRBV20-1
j_gene: TRBJ2-7
abundance: .
d_gene: TRBD2
CDR3aa: CSASALAGNLYEQYF
CDR3nt: TGCAGTGCTAGCGCGCTAGCGGGGAATTTGTACGAGCAGTACTTC

v_gene: TRBV5-1
j_gene: TRBJ2-5
abundance: .
d_gene: .
CDR3aa: CASSLEGSNRVETQYF
CDR3nt: TGCGCCAGCAGCTTGGAAGGAAGTAACAGGGTGGAGACCCAGTACTTC

v_gene: TRBV20-1
j_gene: TRBJ2-7
abundance: many
d_gene: .
CDR3aa: CSARVRGKLREQYF
CDR3nt: TGCAGTGCTAGAGTTAGAGGTAAACTACGAGAGCAGTACTTC

v_gene: TRBV11-2
j_gene: TRBJ2-7
abundance: many
d_gene: TRBD1
CDR3aa: CASSLTGEDYEQYF
CDR3nt: TGTGCCAGCAGCTTAACAGGGGAAGACTACGAGCAGTACTTC

v_gene: TRBV7-8
j_gene: TRBJ2-5
abundance: many
d_gene: TRBD2
CDR3aa: CASSLGRLAGFETQYF
CDR3nt: TGTGCCAGCAGCTTAGGCAGACTAGCGGGTTTCGAGACCCAGTACTTC

v_gene: TRBV27
j_gene: TRBJ1-1
abundance: many
d_gene: .
CDR3aa: CASSTRGSTEAFF
CDR3nt: TGTGCCAGCAGTACCAGGGGTAGCACTGAAGCTTTCTTT

v_gene: TRBV20-1
j_gene: TRBJ1-5
abundance: few
d_gene: TRBD1
CDR3aa: CSAGTGGGNQPQHF
CDR3nt: TGCAGTGCCGGTACAGGGGGAGGCAATCAGCCCCAGCATTTT

v_gene: TRBV2
j_gene: TRBJ1-2
abundance: many
d_gene: .
CDR3aa: CASILSRGERRVYYGYTF
CDR3nt: TGTGCCAGCATTCTTAGCAGGGGAGAACGGCGAGTTTACTATGGCTACACCTTC

v_gene: TRBV20-1
j_gene: TRBJ2-5
abundance: many
d_gene: TRBD2
CDR3aa: CSARSSSGGALETQYF
CDR3nt: TGCAGTGCTAGATCGTCTAGCGGGGGGGCCTTGGAGACCCAGTACTTC

v_gene: TRBV9
j_gene: TRBJ2-7
abundance: .
d_gene: .
CDR3aa: CASSATRYGYEQYF
CDR3nt: TGTGCCAGCAGCGCTACTAGATACGGCTACGAGCAGTACTTC

v_gene: TRBV6-1
j_gene: TRBJ1-1
abundance: many
d_gene: .
CDR3aa: CASRVGGRNTEAFF
CDR3nt: TGTGCCAGCAGGGTGGGGGGGAGGAACACTGAAGCTTTCTTT